Following are 28 T cell receptor beta chains from one sample sequenced in a study of cytomegalovirus exposure and HLA in healthy donors. Primers included in the PCR were 60 Vbeta and 13 Jbeta primers. The assay was immunoSEQ multiplex PCR, and TCRdb's table has in-frame clones only and misses some. The data show around 120,000 clones, around 76% seen once. What was sequenced was PBMCs. These receptors were taken from a woman aged 50 to 60 in good health and CMV-seronegative.

This chain's CDR3 is CASSSGGLNTDTQYF. CDR3 DNA sequence: TGTGCCAGCAGCTCCGGCGGGCTCAACACAGATACGCAGTATTTT. The chain couples TRBV9 to TRBJ2-3; tentative D call: TRBD2 (5 bases). The CDR3 extends over 15 amino acids. Germline V gene lookup returns CDR1 SGDLS and CDR2 YYNGEE. V shed 4 bases and J shed 2 bases, with 14 bases lying between them.

This chain joins TRBV12-5 and TRBJ1-5, with TRBD1 matching over 7 bases. The germline V gene has CDR1 LGHNT and CDR2 FRNRAP. This CDR3 comprises 16 residues. Trimming cost V 7 bases and J 0 bases; bases outside gene matches: 9. In nucleotides, the CDR3 is TGTGCTAGTGTCAGAGACAGGGAATATAGCAATCAGCCCCAGCATTTT. Translating gives CASVRDREYSNQPQHF.

This chain joins TRBV4-3 and TRBJ2-3, with 10 bases lining up with TRBD2. Germline CDR1 LGHNA, CDR2 YSLEER. CDR3 length equals 16 residues. The V segment lost 4 bases and the J segment 5 bases; nucleotides outside the gene matches: 9. The CDR3 is CASSLTLAGAGDTQYF. DNA for the CDR3: TGCGCCAGCAGCCTCACGCTAGCGGGAGCGGGAGATACGCAGTATTTT.

The sample holds a few counts of this clone. J is TRBJ1-5 and V is TRBV19, with 10 bases fitting TRBD1. V was pared by 4 bases and J by 6 bases, with 3 bases of the junction left unmatched. CDR1 and CDR2 (germline): LNHDA, SQIVND (reference sequence). The CDR3 length is 14 residues. CDR3 region: CASSTTGGPQPQHF. DNA of the CDR3: TGTGCCAGTAGTACGACAGGGGGCCCTCAGCCCCAGCATTTT.

This clone was seen a few times. The J gene is TRBJ1-1, the V gene TRBV28; 8 bases are shared with TRBD1. This CDR3 is built from 15 residues. The germline CDR1 and CDR2 sequences are MDHEN and SYDVKM. Losses at the gene ends were 5 bases for V and 0 bases for J; bases not matched to a gene: 5. CDR3 nucleotides: TGTGCCAGCAGTCCGCCGGGACAGGTGAACACTGAAGCTTTCTTT. Its translation is CASSPPGQVNTEAFF. The full variable domain, in which reference TRBV28 and TRBJ1-1 provide the parts outside the CDR3, is DVKVTQSSRYLVKRTGEKVFLECVQDMDHENMFWYRQDPGLGLRLIYFSYDVKMKEKGDIPEGYSVSREKKERFSLILESASTNQTSMYLCASSPPGQVNTEAFFGQGTRLTVV.

The gene calls are TRBV6-1 and TRBJ2-7; TRBD1 might be the D (5 bases). V was pared by 2 bases and J by 5 bases, with 10 bases between. The CDR3 consists of 13 residues. Germline CDR1 and CDR2: MNHNS and SASEGT. The CDR3 spells CASSERGSNEQYV. The CDR3 nucleotides read TGTGCCAGCAGTGAAAGGGGTAGCAACGAGCAGTACGTC.

The chain is built from TRBV28 and TRBJ2-5, with D possibly being TRBD1 (5 bases). Germline V gene lookup returns CDR1 MDHEN and CDR2 SYDVKM. Between the trimmed V and J ends, which lost 5 bases and 5 bases, there was a span of 21 bases. The CDR3 covers 16 residues. This chain's CDR3 is CASSPRARAKEETQYF. CDR3 DNA: TGTGCCAGCAGTCCCCGCGCCAGGGCTAAGGAGGAGACCCAGTACTTC.

This chain links TRBV6-1 with TRBJ1-5; D uncertain. V lost 10 bases to trimming and J lost 2 bases, with 9 bases between them. The CDR3 covers 12 residues. CDR1 is MNHNS, CDR2 SASEGT, per germline. CDR3 nucleotides: TGTGCCACCATGTCGGGCAATCAGCCCCAGCATTTT. Protein product: CATMSGNQPQHF.

The rearrangement uses TRBV27 and TRBJ2-1; 7 bases line up with TRBD2. The CDR3 totals 18 residues. Trimming at V came to 5 bases and at J to 6 bases, leaving 19 bases not matched to a gene. CDR1 is MNHEY and CDR2 is SMNVEV in the germline V gene (reference sequence). The CDR3 loop reads CASSPHTTGGSLANEQFF. CDR3 nucleotides: TGTGCCAGCAGTCCACATACCACAGGCGGGAGTCTCGCCAATGAGCAGTTCTTC.

This chain links TRBV10-3 with TRBJ1-1, with TRBD1 matching 7 bases. The V and J ends lost 2 bases and 0 bases, in that order; junction bases with no gene match: 12. CDR1 ENHRY and CDR2 SYGVKD come from the germline V gene. The CDR3 totals 18 residues. CDR3 DNA: TGTGCCATCAGTGAGATGGACAGGCCGACAGGACTGAACACTGAAGCTTTCTTT. Its protein product is CAISEMDRPTGLNTEAFF.

The chain has TRBV18 and TRBJ2-7, with a possible D match to TRBD2 (5 bases). The CDR3 runs 13 residues. Germline values: CDR1 KGHSH, CDR2 LQKENI. Trimming took off 3 bases at V and 5 bases at J, with 11 bases between the two ends. In DNA form, the CDR3 reads TGTGCCAGCTCACCGCGAGGGAGTGACGAGCAGTACGTC. Translated, it gives CASSPRGSDEQYV.

The chain combines TRBV28 with TRBJ2-3; D is undetermined. The CDR3 loop spans 14 amino acids. V gave up 1 base and J gave up 2 bases, with 7 bases separating them. CDR1 MDHEN and CDR2 SYDVKM come from the germline V gene. The CDR3 DNA reads TGTGCCAGCAGTTTATCCCCTTCCACAGATACGCAGTATTTT. Amino acids: CASSLSPSTDTQYF.

The CDR3 region has the DNA TGTGCCAGCAGTTACAGTGGCGGGAGTTCGCAGTATTTT. This translates into CASSYSGGSSQYF. The chain is built from TRBV6-6 and TRBJ2-3; 7 nucleotides match TRBD2. With V trimmed by 2 bases and J by 10 bases, 6 bases remained unmatched. CDR1 and CDR2 (germline): MNHNY, SVGAGI (reference sequence). The CDR3 runs 13 residues.

Here the CDR3 reads CASSRGGQNNQPQHF. In nucleotides, the CDR3 is TGTGCCAGCAGCCGGGGGGGCCAGAACAATCAGCCCCAGCATTTT. The chain combines TRBV6-5 with TRBJ1-5; tentatively, D is TRBD1 (6 bases). This CDR3 has 15 amino acids. Germline V CDR1 and CDR2: MNHEY, SVGAGI. Trimming took off 6 bases at V and 3 bases at J, with 15 bases between the two ends.

The gene calls are TRBV5-1 and TRBJ2-1, with 10 bases aligning to TRBD2. Unmatched junction bases numbered 8, after V lost 0 bases and J lost 8 bases. CDR1 is SGHRS, CDR2 YFSETQ, per germline. This CDR3 contains 16 residues. The CDR3 DNA sequence: TGCGCCAGCAGCTTGGCGGCTAGCGGGAGTATTGATGAGCAGTTCTTC. This translates into CASSLAASGSIDEQFF.

This chain uses TRBV19 with TRBJ2-2; 7 bases match TRBD2. V shed 7 bases and J 1 base; nucleotides not matched to a gene: 6. Germline CDR1 is LNHDA and CDR2 is SQIVND (reference sequence). The CDR3 covers 15 residues. The CDR3 nucleotides are TGTGCCAGTAACATTGGGGGGGTGAACACCGGGGAGCTGTTTTTT. This sequence encodes CASNIGGVNTGELFF.

V is TRBV5-1 and J is TRBJ2-1; no firm D call. CDR1 and CDR2 (germline): SGHRS, YFSETQ. V was trimmed by 1 base and J by 3 bases, leaving 14 bases between them. The CDR3 has 16 residues. The CDR3 region is CASSLQWQSFYNEQFF. CDR3 in DNA: TGCGCCAGCAGCTTGCAATGGCAGTCCTTCTACAATGAGCAGTTCTTC.

V usage is TRBV5-1 and J usage is TRBJ1-4; no firm D call. Looked up from germline, CDR1 is SGHRS and CDR2 is YFSETQ. Trimming left V 4 bases short and J 14 bases short, with 18 bases between. The CDR3 length is 13 residues. CDR3: CASSIRPFQRLFF. The CDR3 nucleotides read TGCGCCAGCAGCATTCGGCCCTTCCAGAGGCTGTTTTTT.

CDR3 sequence: CASSSDSMYTDTQYF. CDR3 coding DNA: TGTGCCAGCAGTTCAGACAGTATGTACACAGATACGCAGTATTTT. The rearrangement uses TRBV28 and TRBJ2-3; possible D gene TRBD1, 5 bases. The CDR3 is 15 residues long. The V and J ends lost 4 bases and 2 bases respectively, with 13 bases between them. Looked up from germline, CDR1 is MDHEN and CDR2 is SYDVKM.

The gene calls are TRBV19 and TRBJ2-6, with D possibly matching TRBD2 (6 bases). Deletions cut 3 bases from V and 0 bases from J, with 12 bases between. CDR1 is LNHDA, CDR2 SQIVND, per germline (reference sequence). CDR3 length: 17 amino acids. The CDR3 here is CASSIAGPDSGANVLTF. CDR3 coding DNA: TGTGCCAGTAGTATTGCGGGGCCAGACTCTGGGGCCAACGTCCTGACTTTC.

The chain joins TRBV29-1 to TRBJ2-7; D might be TRBD1 (6 bases). V was shortened by 4 bases and J by 3 bases, with 13 bases between the two germline ends. Germline CDR1 is SQVTM and CDR2 is ANQGSEA. The CDR3 totals 13 residues. The CDR3 loop is CSVGLEGGYEQYV. Here the CDR3 DNA reads TGCAGCGTTGGGTTAGAAGGGGGCTACGAGCAGTACGTC.

Only one count was recorded for this clone. The chain is built from TRBV6-5 and TRBJ2-2, with TRBD1 matching over 7 bases. V dropped 3 bases and J dropped 6; count of bases not matched to a gene: 7. The CDR3 is made up of 15 amino acids. CDR1 and CDR2 from the germline V gene are MNHEY and SVGAGI. The CDR3 loop reads CASSYMQGDAGELFF. CDR3 DNA: TGTGCCAGCAGTTATATGCAGGGGGACGCCGGGGAGCTGTTTTTT.

The chain uses TRBV10-1 and TRBJ1-4; D is uncertain. Germline V gives CDR1 WNHNN, CDR2 SYGVQD (reference sequence). Trimming took 3 bases from V and 2 from J, leaving 7 bases between them. There are 14 residues in the CDR3. In DNA form, the CDR3 reads TGCGCCAGCAGTGACCCTTTTACTAATGAAAAACTGTTTTTT. It codes for CASSDPFTNEKLFF.

This clone has more than one count but fewer than ten. V and J are TRBV5-4 and TRBJ2-3, with D perhaps TRBD2 (6 bases). The V and J ends lost 0 bases and 2 bases respectively, with 13 bases between them. The CDR3 consists of 16 residues. Germline V CDR1 and CDR2: SGHNT, YYREEE (reference sequence). The CDR3 DNA reads as TGTGCCAGCAGCTTGGTCGGGAGAGACCCCACAGATACGCAGTATTTT. It codes for CASSLVGRDPTDTQYF.

This clone was detected only once. The chain is built from TRBV29-1 and TRBJ1-1, with D hard to call. V lost 8 bases to trimming and J lost 3 bases, with 13 bases between them. CDR3 length: 12 amino acids. In germline, CDR1 is SQVTM, CDR2 ANQGSEA. CDR3 DNA sequence: TGCAGCCATAACACCGGAGACACTGAAGCTTTCTTT. It specifies CSHNTGDTEAFF.

The chain joins TRBV2 to TRBJ1-1; D is ambiguous. CDR1 and CDR2 from the germline V gene are SNHLY and FYNNEI. The V end was cut by 7 bases, the J end by 1 base, with 16 bases between. The CDR3 spans 15 residues. The CDR3 DNA follows: TGTGCCAGCAAGTGGGGAGATGCCTCGAACACTGAAGCTTTCTTT. It translates to CASKWGDASNTEAFF.

The J gene is TRBJ2-1, the V gene TRBV9, with 10 bases aligning to TRBD2. With V trimmed by 0 bases and J by 5 bases, 8 bases remained unmatched. The CDR3 runs to 17 residues. Germline CDR1 is SGDLS and CDR2 is YYNGEE. Here the CDR3 reads CASSVALAGVNDNEQFF. CDR3 nucleotides: TGTGCCAGCAGCGTAGCTCTAGCGGGGGTAAATGACAATGAGCAGTTCTTC. Looking up the rest from reference TRBV9 and TRBJ2-1 gives the full variable domain: DSGVTQTPKHLITATGQRVTLRCSPRSGDLSVYWYQQSLDQGLQFLIQYYNGEERAKGNILERFSAQQFPDLHSELNLSSLELGDSALYFCASSVALAGVNDNEQFFGPGTRLTVL.

The V call is TRBV30, the J call TRBJ2-2; 7 nucleotides match TRBD1. CDR1 and CDR2 (germline): GTSNPN, SVGIG (reference sequence). V was pared by 8 bases and J by 4 bases, with 10 bases of the junction left unmatched. CDR3 length: 14 amino acids. CDR3 in DNA: TGTGCCCAGAGAGGGGACAGAAGCACCGGGGAGCTGTTTTTT. It translates to CAQRGDRSTGELFF.